Given below is one T cell receptor (beta chain) in context. This sample stems from a study of blood T cell repertoires in COVID-19. Assay used: immunoSEQ multiplex PCR; TCRdb lists only in-frame clones, some missing. The table includes 95,000 to 150,000 clones, 85% to 90% detected once. The sequencing sample was made of peripheral blood. The receptor's source is a woman between 45 and 65 years old with active or convalescent COVID-19.

The CDR3 reads CASSLQGGPRNTEAFF. As DNA, the CDR3 is TGTGCCAGCAGTTTGCAGGGGGGACCGCGGAACACTGAAGCTTTCTTT. The chain combines TRBV28 with TRBJ1-1, with TRBD1 identical over 7 bases. Germline lookup yields CDR1 MDHEN and CDR2 SYDVKM. The CDR3 covers 16 residues. V gave up 3 bases and J gave up 1 base; unmatched junction bases: 8.